This entry lists 24 T cell receptor beta chains sequenced from one sample in a study of cytomegalovirus exposure and HLA in healthy donors. PCR was performed using 60 Vbeta and 13 Jbeta primers. The method was immunoSEQ multiplex PCR; TCRdb's version includes in-frame clones alone and lacks a portion of them. Of about 180,000 clones listed, 75% to 90% were seen once; the top ten hold more than 1.1%. The specimen sequenced was PBMCs. All receptors derive from a girl aged 10-17 years in good health and CMV-seropositive.

This chain connects TRBV6-5 to TRBJ2-2; 8 bases fit TRBD1. The length of the CDR3 is 13 residues. J was trimmed by 1 base and V by 10 bases; bases with no gene match: 2. Germline V gene sequence: CDR1 MNHEY, CDR2 SVGAGI. CDR3 region: CATGTGNTGELFF. The CDR3 DNA reads as TGTGCCACCGGGACAGGGAACACCGGGGAGCTGTTTTTT.

V usage is TRBV9 and J usage is TRBJ1-3, with TRBD1 identical over 9 bases. In germline, CDR1 is SGDLS, CDR2 YYNGEE. V gave up 3 bases and J gave up 0 bases; unmatched junction bases: 7. The CDR3 is 17 residues long. CDR3 coding DNA: TGTGCCAGCAGCGCGGCCGGGACAGGGCGCTCTGGAAACACCATATATTTT. Translated: CASSAAGTGRSGNTIYF. Filled out from reference TRBV9 and TRBJ1-3, the complete variable domain reads DSGVTQTPKHLITATGQRVTLRCSPRSGDLSVYWYQQSLDQGLQFLIQYYNGEERAKGNILERFSAQQFPDLHSELNLSSLELGDSALYFCASSAAGTGRSGNTIYFGEGSWLTVV.

This chain uses TRBV5-6 with TRBJ2-5, with D uncertain. The CDR3 spans 14 residues. Germline-derived CDR1 and CDR2 are SGHDT and YYEEEE. Trimming pared 3 bases from V and 2 bases from J, leaving 11 bases between. CDR3 sequence: CASSSVTTQETQYF. The DNA of the CDR3 is TGTGCCAGCAGCTCCGTTACCACTCAAGAGACCCAGTACTTC. Complete variable domain (other parts from reference TRBV5-6 and TRBJ2-5): DAGVTQSPTHLIKTRGQQVTLRCSPKSGHDTVSWYQQALGQGPQFIFQYYEEEERQRGNFPDRFSGHQFPNYSSELNVNALLLGDSALYLCASSSVTTQETQYFGPGTRLLVL.

J is TRBJ2-1 and V is TRBV15, with TRBD2 matching over 14 bases. The V segment lost 1 base and the J segment 2 bases; nucleotides outside the gene matches: 10. The germline CDR1 and CDR2 sequences are LNHNV and YYDKDF (reference sequence). The CDR3 extends over 20 amino acids. The CDR3 DNA sequence: TGTGCCACCAGCAGAGTGTGGGGACTAGCGGGAGAGACCCCCTACAATGAGCAGTTCTTC. It yields the protein CATSRVWGLAGETPYNEQFF. Variable domain in full (rest from reference TRBV15 and TRBJ2-1): DAMVIQNPRYQVTQFGKPVTLSCSQTLNHNVMYWYQQKSSQAPKLLFHYYDKDFNNEADTPDNFQSRRPNTSFCFLDIRSPGLGDTAMYLCATSRVWGLAGETPYNEQFFGPGTRLTVL.

CDR3 nucleotide sequence: TGTGCCAGTAGTGAGACAGGGGGCGGTCAGCCCCAGCATTTT. Protein product: CASSETGGGQPQHF. The V and J genes are TRBV19 and TRBJ1-5; 10 bases fit TRBD1. V lost 5 bases and J lost 6; bases outside the gene matches: 4. Germline CDR1 LNHDA, CDR2 SQIVND (reference sequence). This CDR3 is built from 14 residues.

The chain has TRBV19 and TRBJ1-5; the match to TRBD1 covers 7 bases. The CDR3 sequence is 14 residues long. With 5 bases clipped from V and 2 bases from J, the junction kept 3 bases outside the gene matches. Germline CDR1 is LNHDA and CDR2 is SQIVND (reference sequence). CDR3 sequence reads: CASSLTGGNQPQHF. In DNA, the CDR3 is TGTGCCAGTAGTTTAACAGGGGGCAATCAGCCCCAGCATTTT.

CDR3 region: CASTSGSSGANVLTF. CDR3 coding DNA: TGTGCCAGCACCTCAGGGTCCTCTGGGGCCAACGTCCTGACTTTC. The chain joins TRBV27 to TRBJ2-6, with a weak D call TRBD1 (5 bases). The CDR3 is 15 residues long. Germline CDR1 and CDR2: MNHEY and SMNVEV (reference sequence). The V end lost 7 bases, the J end lost 0 bases, and 10 bases lay between the germline ends.

The chain couples TRBV19 to TRBJ2-1; 7 bases are a match to TRBD2. This CDR3 region has 15 residues. Looked up from germline, CDR1 is LNHDA and CDR2 is SQIVND (reference sequence). Trimming cost V 3 bases and J 8 bases; bases outside gene matches: 10. The CDR3 sequence: CASSILAGEGYEQFF. CDR3 DNA sequence: TGTGCCAGTAGTATTCTGGCGGGAGAGGGGTATGAGCAGTTCTTC.

The J gene is TRBJ2-7, the V gene TRBV7-2; 7 bases fit TRBD2. The V segment lost 3 bases and the J segment 0 bases; nucleotides outside the gene matches: 5. The CDR3 spans 15 residues. Per the germline V gene, CDR1 is SGHTA and CDR2 is FQGNSA. The CDR3 nucleotides read TGTGCCAGCAGCTTTTTAGCGGGCGCCTCCTACGAGCAGTACTTC. Residues: CASSFLAGASYEQYF.

This clone has a single count. The chain recombines TRBV4-2 with TRBJ2-7, with 12 bases fitting TRBD2. CDR1 and CDR2 from the germline V gene are LGHNA and YNFKEQ. The CDR3 is 16 amino acids. Unmatched junction bases numbered 3, after V lost 3 bases and J lost 0 bases. CDR3 protein: CASSHGLAGSSYEQYF. The DNA of the CDR3 is TGTGCCAGCAGCCATGGACTAGCGGGATCCTCCTACGAGCAGTACTTC.

The V gene is TRBV30, the J gene TRBJ2-1; the match to TRBD1 covers 7 bases. V shed 2 bases, J shed 4 bases, and the junction held 2 bases outside the gene matches. CDR3 length: 13 residues. Germline CDR1 and CDR2: GTSNPN and SVGIG (reference sequence). CDR3 sequence (DNA): TGTGCCTGGAGTAGGGGACAGTACAATGAGCAGTTCTTC. It translates to CAWSRGQYNEQFF. Drawing the rest from reference TRBV30 and TRBJ2-1, the complete variable domain is SQTIHQWPATLVQPVGSPLSLECTVEGTSNPNLYWYRQAAGRGLQLLFYSVGIGQISSEVPQNLSASRPQDRQFILSSKKLLLSDSGFYLCAWSRGQYNEQFFGPGTRLTVL.

V usage is TRBV6-1 and J usage is TRBJ1-5; 10 nucleotides match TRBD1. Trimming cost V 6 bases and J 7 bases; bases outside gene matches: 6. CDR3 size: 14 residues. Germline V gives CDR1 MNHNS, CDR2 SASEGT. CDR3 nucleotides: TGTGCCAGCAGCGCGACAGGGGGCGACCAGCCCCAGCATTTT. As protein: CASSATGGDQPQHF.

The V gene is TRBV5-1, the J gene TRBJ1-2, with D hard to call. This CDR3 comprises 13 residues. The ends were cut back, 0 bases at V and 6 bases at J, with 9 bases in the middle. The germline V gene encodes CDR1 SGHRS and CDR2 YFSETQ. This CDR3 is CASSLVGPDGYTF. CDR3 DNA: TGCGCCAGCAGCTTGGTGGGCCCTGATGGCTACACCTTC.

This clone has a handful of counts. This chain links TRBV6-1 with TRBJ2-1; 9 nucleotides align to TRBD2. Trimming at V came to 7 bases and at J to 9 bases, leaving 13 bases not matched to a gene. This CDR3 has 15 residues. Germline CDR1 and CDR2: MNHNS and SASEGT. The CDR3 DNA reads as TGTGCCAGCACTCTAGGGGGTAGCGGGAGCGGTGAGCAGTTCTTC. Its translation is CASTLGGSGSGEQFF.

The rearrangement joins TRBV12-2 to TRBJ1-2; no check of the table's D call, TRBD1, against the DNA was made. TRBV12-2 is deemed a pseudogene. The CDR3 has 14 amino acids. The CDR3 is CASRFMAPPYGYTF. Written as DNA, the CDR3 is TGTGCAAGTCGCTTCATGGCCCCACCCTATGGCTACACCTTC.

The rearrangement joins TRBV13 to TRBJ2-7; 9 positions agree with TRBD1. The CDR3 covers 15 residues. V lost 0 bases and J lost 4; bases outside the gene matches: 4. Per the germline V gene, CDR1 is PRHDT and CDR2 is FYEKMQ (reference sequence). This CDR3 is CASSLGGQGGYEQYF. CDR3 DNA: TGTGCCAGCAGCTTAGGGGGACAGGGTGGTTACGAGCAGTACTTC.

This clone occurred once. V gene TRBV7-2 combines with J gene TRBJ1-4; D not certain. The V and J ends lost 2 bases and 4 bases respectively, with 8 bases between them. The length of the CDR3 is 14 residues. Germline V gene data show CDR1 as SGHTA and CDR2 as FQGNSA. The CDR3 sequence is CASSLRRFNEKLFF. CDR3 sequence (DNA): TGTGCCAGCAGCTTAAGGCGGTTTAATGAAAAACTGTTTTTT.

The chain has TRBV21-1 and TRBJ2-3; the table's D call, TRBD1, was not checked against the DNA. TRBV21-1 constitutes a pseudogene. CDR3 length: 18 amino acids. CDR3 DNA: TGTGCCAGCATCAACAACCTAGCCAGGGGTCGTCGCACAGATACGCAGTATTTT. It is translated as CASINNLARGRRTDTQYF.

This chain connects TRBV11-2 to TRBJ1-5; D remains unclear. The V end lost 0 bases, the J end lost 0 bases, and 9 bases lay between the germline ends. Per germline, CDR1 SGHAT and CDR2 FQNNGV. The CDR3 sequence is 16 residues long. Written as DNA, the CDR3 is TGTGCCAGCAGCTTAGATCTAGGCAGTAGCAATCAGCCCCAGCATTTT. Translation: CASSLDLGSSNQPQHF. The variable domain in full, with the rest retrieved from reference TRBV11-2 and TRBJ1-5, is EAGVAQSPRYKIIEKRQSVAFWCNPISGHATLYWYQQILGQGPKLLIQFQNNGVVDDSQLPKDRFSAERLKGVDSTLKIQPAKLEDSAVYLCASSLDLGSSNQPQHFGDGTRLSIL.

This clone has only one observation. V and J are TRBV6-5 and TRBJ1-1; D gene uncertain. Looked up from germline, CDR1 is MNHEY and CDR2 is SVGAGI. The V end was cut by 6 bases, the J end by 3 bases, with 11 bases between. The CDR3 is 13 residues long. DNA for the CDR3: TGTGCCAGCAGCCAACGACTCCACACTGAAGCTTTCTTT. This encodes CASSQRLHTEAFF.

In its sample, this clone was seen once. The CDR3, as DNA: TGTGCCAGCAGCAGGGGACTAGCGGGAGACCAAGAGACCCAGTACTTC. Residues: CASSRGLAGDQETQYF. The chain uses TRBV7-2 and TRBJ2-5, with 14 bases matching TRBD2. V trimming: 5 bases; J trimming: 0 bases; junction bases outside the gene matches: 2. The germline gives CDR1 SGHTA, CDR2 FQGNSA. The CDR3 spans 16 residues.

This clone was seen just once. The gene calls are TRBV5-5 and TRBJ1-1; no firm D call. Germline CDR1 and CDR2: SGHKS and YYEKEE (reference sequence). This CDR3 region has 15 residues. The V end was cut by 5 bases, the J end by 1 base, with 15 bases between. Written as DNA, the CDR3 is TGTGCCAGCAGTACCAACCCCGCCGGGAACACTGAAGCTTTCTTT. This codes for CASSTNPAGNTEAFF. Together with reference TRBV5-5 and TRBJ1-1, the CDR3 gives the full variable domain: DAGVTQSPTHLIKTRGQQVTLRCSPISGHKSVSWYQQVLGQGPQFIFQYYEKEERGRGNFPDRFSARQFPNYSSELNVNALLLGDSALYLCASSTNPAGNTEAFFGQGTRLTVV.

The rearrangement uses TRBV18 and TRBJ2-2; tentatively, D is TRBD1 (6 bases). The V end lost 3 bases, the J end lost 7 bases, and 12 bases lay between the germline ends. This CDR3 contains 14 residues. Germline loops: CDR1 KGHSH, CDR2 LQKENI. CDR3 nucleotide sequence: TGTGCCAGCTCACCGTATGGGGGCGACGGGGAGCTGTTTTTT. Its protein product is CASSPYGGDGELFF.

J is TRBJ1-1 and V is TRBV10-1; 8 bases are a match to TRBD1. The trim removed 6 bases at V and 1 base at J, leaving 1 base unmatched. The CDR3 totals 13 residues. The germline V gene encodes CDR1 WNHNN and CDR2 SYGVQD (reference sequence). The CDR3 bases are TGCGCCAGCAGACAGGGGGAGAACACTGAAGCTTTCTTT. Translating it yields CASRQGENTEAFF.